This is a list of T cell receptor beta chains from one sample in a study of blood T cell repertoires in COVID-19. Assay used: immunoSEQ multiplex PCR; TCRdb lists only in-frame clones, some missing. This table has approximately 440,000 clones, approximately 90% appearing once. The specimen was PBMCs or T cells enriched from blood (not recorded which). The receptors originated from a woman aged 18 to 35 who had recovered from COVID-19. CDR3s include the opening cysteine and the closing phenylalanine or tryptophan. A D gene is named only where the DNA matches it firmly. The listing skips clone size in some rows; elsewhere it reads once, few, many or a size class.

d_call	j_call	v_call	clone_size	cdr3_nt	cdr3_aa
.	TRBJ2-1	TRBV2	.	TGTGCCAGCAGTCAGGGGCACTACAATGAGCAGTTCTTC	CASSQGHYNEQFF
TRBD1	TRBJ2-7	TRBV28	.	TGTGCCAGCAGGAAAACAGGGGCCCCCCGCGAGCAGTACTTC	CASRKTGAPREQYF
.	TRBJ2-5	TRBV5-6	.	TGTGCCAGCAGCTTTCAGGGGGGTCAGTACCAAGAGACCCAGTACTTC	CASSFQGGQYQETQYF
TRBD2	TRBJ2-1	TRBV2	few	TGTGCCAGCAGTGAAACAAGCGGGGGGGCCGATGAGCAGTTCTTC	CASSETSGGADEQFF
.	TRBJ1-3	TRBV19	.	TGTGCCAGTAGTTCAACAGGGCCTGGAAACACCATATATTTT	CASSSTGPGNTIYF
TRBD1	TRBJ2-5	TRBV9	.	TGTGCCAGCAGCCCTCGACAGGGAGCAATAGAGACCCAGTACTTC	CASSPRQGAIETQYF
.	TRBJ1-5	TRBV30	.	TGTGCCTGGAGTGTGTTGGGCCAGCCCCAGCATTTT	CAWSVLGQPQHF
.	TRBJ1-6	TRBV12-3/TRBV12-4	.	TGTGCCAGCAGTCCAGACTTTAATTCACCCCTCCACTTT	CASSPDFNSPLHF
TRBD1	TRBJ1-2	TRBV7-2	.	TGTGCCAGCAGCCTCCGGACAGGGAGGACAGCTAACTATGGCTACACCTTC	CASSLRTGRTANYGYTF
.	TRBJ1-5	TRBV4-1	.	TGCGCCAGCAGCCAAGAGTGGACTAGGGGCTGGAATCAGCCCCAGCATTTT	CASSQEWTRGWNQPQHF
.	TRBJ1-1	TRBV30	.	TGTGCCTGGATCTCATGGGGCGCGGCGGGGTGGGGAACTGAAGCTTTCTTT	CAWISWGAAGWGTEAFF
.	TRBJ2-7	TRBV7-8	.	TGTGCCAGCAGCTTAGAAAGCGAGGCCTCTTACGAGCAGTACTTC	CASSLESEASYEQYF
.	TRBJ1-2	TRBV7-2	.	TGTGCCAGCAGCCCCGGGGGGGCCTTAGGAGGCTACACCTTC	CASSPGGALGGYTF
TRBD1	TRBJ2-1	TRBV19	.	TGTGCCAGCGGACAGGGTGGTTCCTACAATGAGCAGTTCTTC	CASGQGGSYNEQFF
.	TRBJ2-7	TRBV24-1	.	TGTGCCACCAGCTATAACGTACGAGAGCAGTACTTC	CATSYNVREQYF
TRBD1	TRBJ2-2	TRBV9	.	TGTGCCAGCAGCGGGGGACAGGGGAACACCGGGGAGCTGTTTTTT	CASSGGQGNTGELFF
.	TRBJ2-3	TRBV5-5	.	TGTGCCAGCAGCGTCTGGACTGTCACAGATACGCAGTATTTT	CASSVWTVTDTQYF
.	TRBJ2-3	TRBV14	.	TGTGCCAGCAGCCAAGAAAGGGGGAATACGCAGTATTTT	CASSQERGNTQYF
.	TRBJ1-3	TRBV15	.	TGTGCCACCAGCAGAGGGAAGGGGAACACCATATATTTT	CATSRGKGNTIYF
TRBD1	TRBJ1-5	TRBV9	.	TGTGCCAGCAGGAGCGGACAGGGACCCCAGCCCCAGCATTTT	CASRSGQGPQPQHF
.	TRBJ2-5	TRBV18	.	TGTGCCAGCTCACGGGCAGGACAAGAGACCCAGTACTTC	CASSRAGQETQYF
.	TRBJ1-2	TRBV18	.	TGTGCCAGCTTGGGGGCGGATGGCTACACCTTC	CASLGADGYTF
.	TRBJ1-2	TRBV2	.	TGTGCCAGCAGTGAAGCGCTTGGGGCCCTCTATGGCTACACCTTC	CASSEALGALYGYTF
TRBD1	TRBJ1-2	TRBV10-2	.	TGCGCCAGCAGTGAGAGTTGGACAGGGGGCGCCTATGGCTACACCTTC	CASSESWTGGAYGYTF
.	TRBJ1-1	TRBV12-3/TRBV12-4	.	TGTGCCAGCAGCAAAAGAGGAACTGAAGCTTTCTTT	CASSKRGTEAFF
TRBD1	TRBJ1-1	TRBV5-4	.	TGTGCCAGCAGCTTGGGTAGGGGGCAGGGCACTGAAGCTTTCTTT	CASSLGRGQGTEAFF
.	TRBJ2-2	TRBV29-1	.	TGCAGCGTTGAGGCCCCACGAAACGGGGAGCTGTTTTTT	CSVEAPRNGELFF
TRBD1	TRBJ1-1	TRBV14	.	TGTGCCAGCAGCTATCACCTACAGGGGGTGGACACTGAAGCTTTCTTT	CASSYHLQGVDTEAFF
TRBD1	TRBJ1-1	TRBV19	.	TGTGCCAGTAGTATAGGGGCAGGGGGCTACTTGAACACTGAAGCTTTCTTT	CASSIGAGGYLNTEAFF
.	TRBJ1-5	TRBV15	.	TGTGCCACCAGCCCTTCCTCCGGGTCTCTAAATCAGCCCCAGCATTTT	CATSPSSGSLNQPQHF
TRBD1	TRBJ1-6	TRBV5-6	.	TGTGCCAGCAGCTTCGGGGACAGGAGAACAGCCCCCATGGGTTCACCCCTCCACTTT	CASSFGDRRTAPMGSPLHF
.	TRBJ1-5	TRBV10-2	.	TGCGCCAGCAGCAGGGAGGAGGGCAGCAATCAGCCCCAGCATTTT	CASSREEGSNQPQHF
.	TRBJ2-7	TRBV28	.	TGTGCCAGCACTCCGACAGGTTCTTACGAGCAGTACTTC	CASTPTGSYEQYF
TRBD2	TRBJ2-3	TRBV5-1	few	TGCGCCAGCAGCTTGGGACTAGCGGGCACAGATACGCAGTATTTT	CASSLGLAGTDTQYF
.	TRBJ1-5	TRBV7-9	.	TGTGCCAGCCGATTAGATATGTCCCAGCATTTT	CASRLDMSQHF
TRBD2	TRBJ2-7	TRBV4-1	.	TGCGCCAGCAGCCAAGTCAACCTAGCGGGAGTCTACGAGCAGTACTTC	CASSQVNLAGVYEQYF
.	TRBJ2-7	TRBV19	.	TGTGCCAGTAGTATCTCCAGCAGGGTGGGCCCCTACGAGCAGTACTTC	CASSISSRVGPYEQYF
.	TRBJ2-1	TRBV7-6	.	TGTGCCAGCAGCTTGGGGGGGGGCGAAAGTTACAATGAGCAGTTCTTC	CASSLGGGESYNEQFF
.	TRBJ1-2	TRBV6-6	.	TGTGCCAGCAGTTACGGCGCAGGGAACTATGGCTACACCTTC	CASSYGAGNYGYTF
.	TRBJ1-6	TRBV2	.	TGTGCCAGCAGTGAACTTCGGGGAGGTTCACCCCTCCACTTT	CASSELRGGSPLHF
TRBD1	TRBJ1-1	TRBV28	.	TGTGCCAGCAGTCCACCTCTCGGGACAGGATTGAACACTGAAGCTTTCTTT	CASSPPLGTGLNTEAFF
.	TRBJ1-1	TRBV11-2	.	TGTGCCAGCAGCTTAGCCGGGGGTTGGGCCACTGAAGCTTTCTTT	CASSLAGGWATEAFF
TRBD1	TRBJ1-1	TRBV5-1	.	TGCGCCAGCAGCTCAATTTCAGGGGGGAACACTGAAGCTTTCTTT	CASSSISGGNTEAFF
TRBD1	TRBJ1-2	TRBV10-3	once	TGTGCCATCAGGGGACAGGGGGACTACACCTTC	CAIRGQGDYTF